This TCR beta chain is from a study of technical replicates of blood from a handful of donors. The J segment lost 5 bases and the V segment lost 3 bases, leaving 6 bases of the junction unmatched. Germline V gene data show CDR1 as MNHEY and CDR2 as SMNVEV (reference sequence). This CDR3 has 15 residues. TCRdb's table, derived via immunoSEQ multiplex PCR, lists solely in-frame clones and lacks some. The table includes under 100,000 clones, approximately 96% detected once. Material for sequencing was T cells isolated from PBMCs. The sequence was obtained from a human donor in good health. The rearrangement joins TRBV27 to TRBJ2-2; 7 bases map to TRBD2. CDR3 in amino acids: CASSFVAGETGELFF. The CDR3 DNA reads TGTGCCAGCAGTTTTGTAGCGGGTGAAACCGGGGAGCTGTTTTTT.